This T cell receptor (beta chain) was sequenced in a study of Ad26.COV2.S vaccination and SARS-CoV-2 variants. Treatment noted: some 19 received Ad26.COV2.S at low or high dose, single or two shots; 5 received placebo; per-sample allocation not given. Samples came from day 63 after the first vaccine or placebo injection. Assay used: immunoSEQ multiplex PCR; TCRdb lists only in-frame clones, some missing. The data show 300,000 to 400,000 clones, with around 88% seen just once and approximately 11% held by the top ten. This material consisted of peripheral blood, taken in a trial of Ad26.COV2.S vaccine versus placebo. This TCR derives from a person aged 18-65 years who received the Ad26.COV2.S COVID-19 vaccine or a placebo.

The CDR3 region is CATTKDRVNTGELFF. The CDR3 DNA is TGTGCCACCACCAAGGACAGGGTGAACACCGGGGAGCTGTTTTTT. V and J are TRBV15 and TRBJ2-2, with 8 nucleotides matching TRBD1. Trimming took 7 bases from V and 1 from J; bases not matched to a gene: 5. Per germline, CDR1 LNHNV and CDR2 YYDKDF (reference sequence). The CDR3 has 15 amino acids.